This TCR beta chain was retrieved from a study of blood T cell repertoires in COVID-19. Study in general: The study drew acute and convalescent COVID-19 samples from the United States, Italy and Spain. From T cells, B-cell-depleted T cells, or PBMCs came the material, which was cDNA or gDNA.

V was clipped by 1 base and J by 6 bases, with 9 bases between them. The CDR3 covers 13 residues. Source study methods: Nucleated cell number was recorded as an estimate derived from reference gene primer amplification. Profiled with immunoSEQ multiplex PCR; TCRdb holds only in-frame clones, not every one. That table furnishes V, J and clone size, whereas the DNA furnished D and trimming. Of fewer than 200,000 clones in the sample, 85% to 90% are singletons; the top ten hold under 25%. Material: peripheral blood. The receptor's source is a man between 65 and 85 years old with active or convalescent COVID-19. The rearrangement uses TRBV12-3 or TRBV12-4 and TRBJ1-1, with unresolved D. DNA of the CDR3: TGTGCCAGCAGTTTAGAGAGTCCCGCTGAAGCTTTCTTT. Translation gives CASSLESPAEAFF.